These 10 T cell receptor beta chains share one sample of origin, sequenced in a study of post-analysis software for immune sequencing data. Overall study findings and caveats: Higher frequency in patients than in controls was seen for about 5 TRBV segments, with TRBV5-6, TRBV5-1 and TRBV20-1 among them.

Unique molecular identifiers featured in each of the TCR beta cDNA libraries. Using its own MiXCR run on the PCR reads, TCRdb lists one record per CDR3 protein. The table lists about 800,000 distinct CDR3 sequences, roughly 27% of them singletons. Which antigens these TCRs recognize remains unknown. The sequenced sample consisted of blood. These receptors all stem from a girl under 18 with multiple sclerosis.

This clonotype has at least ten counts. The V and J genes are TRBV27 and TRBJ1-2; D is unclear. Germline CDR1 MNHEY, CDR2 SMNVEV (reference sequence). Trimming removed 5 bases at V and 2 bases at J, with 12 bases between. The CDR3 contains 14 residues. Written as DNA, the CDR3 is TGTGCCAGCAGTCCCCGGGAAGGCAACTATGGCTACACCTTC. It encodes CASSPREGNYGYTF.

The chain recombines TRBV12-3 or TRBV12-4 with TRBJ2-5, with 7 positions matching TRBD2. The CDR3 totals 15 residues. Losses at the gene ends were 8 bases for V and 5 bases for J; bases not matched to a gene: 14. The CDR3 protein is CASAWEAGVGETQYF. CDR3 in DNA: TGTGCCAGCGCTTGGGAGGCGGGGGTCGGGGAGACCCAGTACTTC.

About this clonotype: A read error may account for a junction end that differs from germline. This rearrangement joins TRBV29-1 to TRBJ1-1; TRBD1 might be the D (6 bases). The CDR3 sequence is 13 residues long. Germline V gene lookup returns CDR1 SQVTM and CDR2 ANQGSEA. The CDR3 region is CSIMGQSGREAFF. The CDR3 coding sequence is TGCAGCATTATGGGACAATCAGGACGTGAAGCTTTTTTT.

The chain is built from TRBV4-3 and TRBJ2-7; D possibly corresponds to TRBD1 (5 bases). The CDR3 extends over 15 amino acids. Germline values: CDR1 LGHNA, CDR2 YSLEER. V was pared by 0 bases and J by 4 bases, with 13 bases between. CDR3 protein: CASSQDVHRQYEQYF. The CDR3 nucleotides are TGCGCCAGCAGCCAAGACGTTCACAGGCAATACGAGCAGTACTTC.

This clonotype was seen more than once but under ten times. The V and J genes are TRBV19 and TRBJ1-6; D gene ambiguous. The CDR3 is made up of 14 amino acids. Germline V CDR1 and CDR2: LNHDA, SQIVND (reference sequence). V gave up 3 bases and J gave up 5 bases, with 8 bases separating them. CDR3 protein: CASSIREDNSPLHF. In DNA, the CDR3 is TGTGCCAGTAGTATTCGGGAGGATAATTCACCCCTCCACTTT.

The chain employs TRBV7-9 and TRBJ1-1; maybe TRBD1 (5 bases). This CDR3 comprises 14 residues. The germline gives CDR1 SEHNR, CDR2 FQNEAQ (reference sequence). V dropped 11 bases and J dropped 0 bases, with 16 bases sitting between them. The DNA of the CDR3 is TGTGCCGGAACCGTGGGACTCCTGAACACTGAAGCTTTCTTT. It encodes CAGTVGLLNTEAFF.

Here the CDR3 reads CASSLDRLGQATQPQHF. CDR3 sequence (DNA): TGTGCCAGCAGCTTAGATAGGTTAGGGCAGGCCACTCAGCCCCAGCATTTT. The chain employs TRBV7-8 and TRBJ1-5; D not certain. Deletions cut 1 base from V and 6 bases from J, with 19 bases between. The germline V gene has CDR1 SGHVS and CDR2 FQNEAQ. CDR3 size: 17 residues.

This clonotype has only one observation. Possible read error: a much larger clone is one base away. This chain's CDR3 is CSAEDPGPYNEQYF. The CDR3 DNA reads TGCAGTGCAGAGGACCCAGGACCCTACAATGAGCAGTACTTC. This sequence joins TRBV20-1 and TRBJ2-5; D not certain. The V end was cut by 6 bases, the J end by 11 bases, with 25 bases between. Germline V CDR1 and CDR2: DFQATT, SNEGSKA (reference sequence). This CDR3 is built from 14 residues.

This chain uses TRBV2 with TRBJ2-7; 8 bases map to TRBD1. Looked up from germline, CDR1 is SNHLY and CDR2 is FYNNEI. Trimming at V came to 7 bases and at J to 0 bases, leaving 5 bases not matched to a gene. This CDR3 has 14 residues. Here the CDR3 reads CASKPGQASYEQYF. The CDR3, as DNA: TGTGCCAGCAAACCGGGACAGGCCTCCTACGAGCAGTACTTC.

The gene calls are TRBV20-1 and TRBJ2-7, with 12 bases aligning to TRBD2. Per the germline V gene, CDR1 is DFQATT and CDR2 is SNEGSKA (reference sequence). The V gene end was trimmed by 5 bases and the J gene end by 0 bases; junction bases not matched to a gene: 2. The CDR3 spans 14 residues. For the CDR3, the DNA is TGCAGTGCTGGGACTAGCGGGCCCTCCTACGAGCAGTACTTC. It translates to CSAGTSGPSYEQYF.